These T cell receptor beta chains were read from a single sample in a study of T cell responses to AZD1222 COVID-19 vaccine. This table comes from immunoSEQ multiplex PCR, and its TCRdb copy is limited to in-frame clones, with some not included. This table has tens of thousands of clones, around three quarters appearing once. Sequenced material: peripheral blood, taken on day 0 of AZD1222 vaccination. All receptors derive from an adult in good health. Each CDR3 is given with its conserved first and last residue. The D gene is left open where the match is weak. The listing skips clone size in some rows; elsewhere it reads once, few, many or a size class.

TRBJ1-5 | TRBV3-1/TRBV3-2 | . | . | CASSPRGEGPQHF | TGTGCCAGCAGTCCTCGAGGGGAGGGGCCCCAGCATTTT
TRBJ1-5 | TRBV5-6 | few | . | CASSRASNQPQHF | TGTGCCAGCAGCCGGGCTTCCAATCAGCCCCAGCATTTT
TRBJ2-1 | TRBV7-8 | few | . | CASSRWGASGNEQFF | TGTGCCAGCAGCCGATGGGGGGCGAGTGGGAATGAGCAGTTCTTC
TRBJ1-1 | TRBV27 | . | . | CASSLRRDTEAFF | TGTGCCAGCAGTTTAAGGAGGGACACTGAAGCTTTCTTT
TRBJ1-5 | TRBV6-2/TRBV6-3 | . | . | CASSQRGVGNQPQHF | TGTGCCAGCAGCCAACGGGGGGTTGGCAATCAGCCCCAGCATTTT
TRBJ2-2 | TRBV7-8 | . | . | CASSLEPAGSANTGELFF | TGTGCCAGCAGCTTAGAACCAGCGGGCTCCGCGAACACCGGGGAGCTGTTTTTT
TRBJ2-2 | TRBV21-1 | . | . | CASSKVGRDRAQSNTGELFF | TGTGCCAGCAGCAAAGTTGGTAGGGACAGGGCCCAGTCGAACACCGGGGAGCTGTTTTTT
TRBJ1-1 | TRBV4-3 | . | . | CASSQHQGTEAFF | TGCGCCAGCAGCCAACACCAGGGCACTGAAGCTTTCTTT
TRBJ2-2 | TRBV7-2 | . | TRBD1 | CASSGQGWITGELFF | TGTGCCAGCAGCGGACAGGGGTGGATCACCGGGGAGCTGTTTTTT
TRBJ2-5 | TRBV2 | . | . | CAIRTLQETQYF | TGTGCCATCCGGACCCTTCAAGAGACCCAGTACTTC
TRBJ1-3 | TRBV28 | . | . | CASSSEGRGYGNTIYF | TGTGCCAGCAGTTCCGAGGGCAGGGGCTACGGAAACACCATATATTTT
TRBJ2-5 | TRBV6-5 | . | . | CASRAAKETQYF | TGTGCCAGCAGGGCGGCTAAAGAGACCCAGTACTTC
TRBJ1-2 | TRBV6-5 | . | . | CASSYSGLAGYTF | TGTGCCAGCAGTTACTCGGGATTGGCTGGCTACACCTTC
TRBJ1-1 | TRBV13 | . | . | CASSPVGSWTEAFF | TGTGCCAGCAGCCCTGTCGGGTCCTGGACTGAAGCTTTCTTT
TRBJ2-3 | TRBV11-2 | . | . | CASSLYTDTQYF | TGTGCCAGCAGCCTCTACACAGATACGCAGTATTTT
TRBJ2-7 | TRBV27 | . | . | CASSTRAPQGSGYEQYF | TGTGCCAGCAGTACGAGGGCCCCACAAGGAAGTGGCTACGAGCAGTACTTC
TRBJ1-6 | TRBV7-2 | . | . | CASSLGAGFNNSPLHF | TGTGCCAGCAGCTTAGGAGCAGGGTTCAATAATTCACCCCTCCACTTT
TRBJ2-7 | TRBV6-1 | . | . | CASSEGAGNSYEQYF | TGTGCCAGCAGTGAAGGGGCAGGGAATTCCTACGAGCAGTACTTC
TRBJ2-2 | TRBV2 | . | . | CASSVDVGTGELFF | TGTGCCAGCAGTGTCGACGTGGGCACCGGGGAGCTGTTTTTT
TRBJ1-2 | TRBV6-5 | . | TRBD1 | CASIQGDYGYTF | TGTGCCAGCATCCAGGGGGACTATGGCTACACCTTC
TRBJ1-1 | TRBV5-6 | once | TRBD1 | CASSLDRGKAFF | TGTGCCAGCAGTTTGGACAGGGGAAAAGCTTTCTTT
TRBJ2-7 | TRBV28 | . | TRBD2 | CASSPTPGLRDEQYF | TGTGCCAGCAGCCCGACTCCGGGACTAAGGGACGAGCAGTACTTC
TRBJ1-1 | TRBV29-1 | . | . | CSVRPQNTEAFF | TGCAGCGTTCGACCCCAAAACACTGAAGCTTTCTTT
TRBJ1-4 | TRBV3-1/TRBV3-2 | . | . | CASSQVSDEKLFF | TGTGCCAGCAGCCAAGTCAGTGATGAAAAACTGTTTTTT
TRBJ2-3 | TRBV6-5 | once | . | CASSYAGTRTDTQYF | TGTGCCAGCAGTTACGCGGGGACTCGCACAGATACGCAGTATTTT
TRBJ1-1 | TRBV11-3 | . | . | CASSSGGGLNTEAFF | TGTGCCAGCAGTTCCGGAGGGGGTTTAAACACTGAAGCTTTCTTT
TRBJ2-7 | TRBV6-5 | . | TRBD2 | CASKASGVYEQYF | TGTGCCAGCAAGGCTAGCGGGGTCTACGAGCAGTACTTC
TRBJ1-2 | TRBV6-4 | few | . | CASSAIEGYGYTF | TGTGCCAGCAGTGCCATTGAGGGCTATGGCTACACCTTC
TRBJ1-1 | TRBV5-5 | . | . | CASSLATSRGRAGVEAFF | TGTGCCAGCAGCTTGGCTACGAGCCGCGGCAGGGCTGGCGTGGAAGCTTTCTTT
TRBJ2-3 | TRBV11-1 | . | TRBD2 | CASSSTPGGITDTQYF | TGTGCCAGCAGCTCCACTCCGGGGGGGATCACAGATACGCAGTATTTT